The text below deals with one TCR beta chain. As yet, its antigen is unknown. The CDR3 runs 16 residues. Germline CDR1 LNHDA, CDR2 SQIVND (reference sequence). V was cut by 1 base and J by 1 base, with 12 bases left in between. Sequenced by immunoSEQ multiplex PCR; TCRdb stores in-frame clones only, minus some. The sample records about 63,000 clones, about 81% being singletons. These data belong to a study of OX40 agonist ivuxolimab in advanced cancers. In the study overall: An anti-OX40 (CD134) antibody with agonistic activity, ivuxolimab, was administered to patients. Prior therapy, whether anti-PD-1, anti-PD-L1 or anti-CTLA-4, was allowed, and less than 45% had some. Findings and caveats of the study: Nonresponders included some who also had low normalized T-cell clonal expansion.

Blood got drawn at baseline, again on cycle 4 day 1, and then on cycle 7 day 1. The specimen comprised CD4+ or CD8+ T cells sorted from blood, sampled in a trial of the OX40 agonist ivuxolimab. This sequence joins TRBV19 and TRBJ2-3; D might be TRBD2 (6 bases). This TCR came from an adult with an advanced solid tumor such as melanoma, head and neck, liver or kidney cancer. CDR3 amino acids: CASSIGLQRGTDTQYF. The DNA for the CDR3 is TGTGCCAGTAGTATAGGTTTACAGCGGGGCACAGATACGCAGTATTTT.